The clone carrying this T cell receptor beta chain was recorded only once. The sample is drawn from a study of control samples from healthy donors and cancer patients. The assay was immunoSEQ multiplex PCR, and TCRdb's table has in-frame clones only and misses some. The sample includes about 130,000 clones, about 88% seen only once; the top ten take 1.5% to 2%. The CDR3 consists of 15 residues. Germline V gene data show CDR1 as MDHEN and CDR2 as SYDVKM. Trimming removed 7 bases at V and 7 bases at J, with 19 bases between. The genes are TRBV28 and TRBJ1-4; D is unclear. Sequenced input: blood. The source of this sequence is a man in his late teens or twenties in good health. CDR3 amino acids: CASNPPGQPGEKLFF. The CDR3 DNA reads as TGTGCCAGCAACCCCCCCGGGCAGCCCGGTGAAAAACTGTTTTTT.